This TCR beta chain derives from a study of cytomegalovirus exposure and HLA in healthy donors. Study-level points and caveats: For most TCR beta V segments, an earlier analysis put the productive rate at about 87% or about 30% of the time.

This clone came up once. The antigen is not known. The germline V and J ends were trimmed by 1 base and 3 bases, with 9 bases remaining between them. The germline V gene encodes CDR1 SGHTA and CDR2 FQGTGA. The CDR3 has 14 amino acids. Use of 60 Vbeta and 13 Jbeta primers characterized the PCR. Using immunoSEQ multiplex PCR, the repertoire was profiled, and TCRdb retains in-frame clones only, with some absent. The table has about 94,000 clones, 60% to 80% seen once; the top ten hold roughly 3.8%. This chain links TRBV7-3 with TRBJ1-1; D possibly corresponds to TRBD1 (5 bases). This receptor was identified in a middle-aged woman in good health and CMV-seronegative. Sequenced input: PBMCs. CDR3 loop: CASSLSGGDTEAFF. CDR3 DNA: TGTGCCAGCAGCTTAAGTGGGGGGGACACTGAAGCTTTCTTT.